This T cell receptor beta chain was recovered during a study of identical twins. Study results and caveats: Twin sharing of out-of-frame TCR alpha was underestimated by models in monozygotic pairs. Invariant T cells like MAIT and iNKT could partly confound the zero-insertion analyses. Insertion counts were lower in abundant cord blood beta clonotypes, a trend that memory repertoires did not show.

The V and J ends lost 5 bases and 4 bases respectively, with 3 bases between them. This CDR3 comprises 11 residues. Germline V gene lookup returns CDR1 SGHAT and CDR2 FQNNGV. In TCRdb, the 5' RACE reads were re-called with MiXCR into one record per CDR3 protein. Among under 300,000 distinct CDR3 sequences listed, about 14% were seen once. There are a few counts of this clonotype. Its matching antigen is unknown. Sequencing was done on a sample of memory (CD45RO+) T cells sorted from blood. This chain connects TRBV11-2 to TRBJ2-1, with D unclear. The source is a woman under 30 in good health. The CDR3 is CASSMYNEQFF. The CDR3 DNA reads as TGTGCCAGCAGCATGTACAATGAGCAGTTCTTC.